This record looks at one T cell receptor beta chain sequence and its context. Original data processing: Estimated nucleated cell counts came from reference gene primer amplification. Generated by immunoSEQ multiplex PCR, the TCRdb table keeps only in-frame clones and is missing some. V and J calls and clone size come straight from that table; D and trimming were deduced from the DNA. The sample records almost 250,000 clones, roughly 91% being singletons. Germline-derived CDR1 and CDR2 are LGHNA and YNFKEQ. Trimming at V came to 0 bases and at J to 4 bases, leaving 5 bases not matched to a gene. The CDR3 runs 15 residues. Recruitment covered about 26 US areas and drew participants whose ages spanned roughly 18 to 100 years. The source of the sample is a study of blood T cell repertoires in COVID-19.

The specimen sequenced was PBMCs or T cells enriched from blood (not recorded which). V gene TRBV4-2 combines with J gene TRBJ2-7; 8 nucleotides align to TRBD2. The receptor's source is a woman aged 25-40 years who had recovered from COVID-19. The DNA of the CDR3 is TGTGCCAGCAGCCAAGAGAAGCGGGAGTATTACGAGCAGTACTTC. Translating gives CASSQEKREYYEQYF.